This T cell receptor (beta chain) was recorded in a study of T cells in Graves' hyperthyroidism and ophthalmopathy. This clonotype has ten or more counts. What it binds is not known. The CDR3 extends over 15 amino acids. Trimming removed 4 bases from V and 2 bases from J, with 16 bases in between. Looked up from germline, CDR1 is SGHRS and CDR2 is YFSETQ. There were TCR beta CDR3 regions amplified from RNA transcripts. An initial round of RT-PCR targeting the TCR CDR3 relied on the HTBI primer set. Each CDR3 protein is one row after TCRdb ran MiXCR on the multiplex PCR reads. The sample includes 530,000 or so distinct CDR3 sequences, under 60% seen only once; the top ten take roughly 7.7%. Study observations and caveats: Within blood appeared most thyroid clonotypes that had expanded above 0.001.

The chain has TRBV5-1 and TRBJ2-7; the D call may be TRBD1 or TRBD2 (5 bases each). Sequencing was carried out using peripheral blood or thyroid tissue (not recorded which). The sequence came from a woman between 18 and 30 years old with Graves' hyperthyroidism. CDR3 DNA: TGCGCCAGCAGCGACGGGAACAGGCCCCCCTACGAGCAGTACTTC. It encodes CASSDGNRPPYEQYF.